A single sample is the source of the 12 T cell receptor beta chains below, sequenced in a study of cytomegalovirus exposure and HLA in healthy donors. The PCR made use of 60 Vbeta and 13 Jbeta primers. The protocol was immunoSEQ multiplex PCR, while the TCRdb copy is restricted to in-frame clones and leaves out a portion. The sample holds about 100,000 clones; roughly four fifths are singletons and the top ten take about 14%. Sequenced input: PBMCs. These receptors all come from a male donor in good health and CMV-seropositive.

The V call is TRBV5-4, the J call TRBJ1-4; 10 nucleotides match TRBD1. Germline V gene sequence: CDR1 SGHNT, CDR2 YYREEE (reference sequence). Germline trimming cut 4 bases from V and 7 bases from J; bases unmatched to any gene: 4. The CDR3 consists of 14 residues. CDR3 nucleotides: TGTGCCAGCAGCCAGGACAGGGGGGGTGAAAAACTGTTTTTT. This sequence encodes CASSQDRGGEKLFF.

This chain uses TRBV9 with TRBJ2-7; 9 bases line up with TRBD2. Losses at the gene ends were 3 bases for V and 7 bases for J; bases not matched to a gene: 14. The germline gives CDR1 SGDLS, CDR2 YYNGEE. This CDR3 has 16 amino acids. This CDR3 is CASSGSVGGGAEEQYF. The CDR3 region has the DNA TGTGCCAGCAGCGGTAGTGTAGGCGGGGGGGCTGAAGAGCAGTACTTC.

The gene calls are TRBV10-1 and TRBJ2-5; 8 nucleotides match TRBD2. Germline CDR1 and CDR2: WNHNN and SYGVQD (reference sequence). The V segment lost 5 bases and the J segment 2 bases; nucleotides outside the gene matches: 7. The CDR3 spans 15 residues. The CDR3 region is CASSRSGGRQETQYF. CDR3 nucleotides: TGCGCCAGCAGTAGGAGCGGGGGCCGGCAAGAGACCCAGTACTTC.

The chain recombines TRBV7-9 with TRBJ2-3, with 9 bases that match TRBD1. There are 14 residues in the CDR3. The junction had 5 bases not matched to a gene; V was cut back by 6 bases and J by 4 bases. Germline loops: CDR1 SEHNR, CDR2 FQNEAQ (reference sequence). CDR3 sequence reads: CASSSGTGSDTQYF. The CDR3 DNA is TGTGCCAGCAGTTCCGGGACAGGGTCAGATACGCAGTATTTT.

The chain combines TRBV5-1 with TRBJ2-7; D is possibly TRBD1 (6 bases). The CDR3 runs to 13 residues. The ends were cut back, 0 bases at V and 6 bases at J, with 10 bases in the middle. CDR1 is SGHRS and CDR2 is YFSETQ in the germline V gene. CDR3 nucleotides: TGCGCCAGCAGCTTGGACAGGGCCGGCGAGCAGTACTTC. Translating it yields CASSLDRAGEQYF. The entire variable domain, with the rest obtained from reference TRBV5-1 and TRBJ2-7, is as follows: KAGVTQTPRYLIKTRGQQVTLSCSPISGHRSVSWYQQTPGQGLQFLFEYFSETQRNKGNFPGRFSGRQFSNSRSEMNVSTLELGDSALYLCASSLDRAGEQYFGPGTRLTVT.

V usage is TRBV25-1 and J usage is TRBJ2-5, with TRBD2 as a possible D gene (6 bases). The CDR3 totals 14 residues. Germline V gene data show CDR1 as MGHDK and CDR2 as SYGVNS. The V and J ends lost 3 bases and 4 bases respectively, with 12 bases between them. The CDR3 coding sequence is TGTGCCAGCAGTGACCGCTCGGGACTAGAGACCCAGTACTTC. Amino acid sequence: CASSDRSGLETQYF.

In DNA form, the CDR3 reads TGTGCCATCAGTGACGACAGGGGCTTTAACTATGGCTACACCTTC. Amino acid sequence: CAISDDRGFNYGYTF. The gene calls are TRBV10-3 and TRBJ1-2, with 8 positions matching TRBD1. CDR1 ENHRY and CDR2 SYGVKD come from the germline V gene. The CDR3 contains 15 residues. Germline trimming cut 3 bases from V and 1 base from J; bases unmatched to any gene: 4.

V usage is TRBV7-9 and J usage is TRBJ1-2; D gene uncertain. V lost 0 bases to trimming and J lost 8 bases, with 10 bases between them. CDR1 SEHNR and CDR2 FQNEAQ come from the germline V gene (reference sequence). CDR3 length: 13 residues. CDR3 nucleotides: TGTGCCAGCAGCTTAGCGCGGGTAGAAGGCTACACCTTC. This translates into CASSLARVEGYTF.

A few counts support this clone. The V gene is TRBV6-4, the J gene TRBJ2-3; 8 bases align to TRBD2. The V and J ends lost 2 bases and 1 base, in that order; junction bases with no gene match: 2. CDR3 size: 15 residues. In germline, CDR1 is MRHNA, CDR2 SNTAGT. CDR3 amino acids: CASSDGSGGTDTQYF. Here the CDR3 DNA reads TGTGCCAGCAGTGACGGTAGCGGGGGCACAGATACGCAGTATTTT.

V usage is TRBV10-3 and J usage is TRBJ2-1, with 7 bases lining up with TRBD2. The CDR3 length is 11 residues. Germline lookup yields CDR1 ENHRY and CDR2 SYGVKD. The V segment lost 11 bases and the J segment 6 bases; nucleotides outside the gene matches: 4. The CDR3 loop is CALGGGNEQFF. Here the CDR3 DNA reads TGTGCCTTGGGGGGGGGCAATGAGCAGTTCTTC.

The V and J genes are TRBV19 and TRBJ2-1; possibly TRBD1 for D (6 bases). Trimming left V 4 bases short and J 7 bases short, with 14 bases between. This CDR3 comprises 14 residues. CDR1 and CDR2 (germline): LNHDA, SQIVND (reference sequence). CDR3 protein: CASSTLGAENEQFF. The CDR3 DNA reads as TGTGCCAGTAGTACGCTGGGGGCTGAAAATGAGCAGTTCTTC.

This clone was counted between two and nine times. This chain connects TRBV12-5 to TRBJ2-2, with 10 bases matching TRBD2. The CDR3 covers 16 residues. V lost 6 bases and J lost 7; bases outside the gene matches: 11. Germline V gives CDR1 LGHNT, CDR2 FRNRAP. The CDR3 bases are TGTGCTAGTGGACCGAGCGGGGGGGCCCTTATCGGGGAGCTGTTTTTT. Residues: CASGPSGGALIGELFF.